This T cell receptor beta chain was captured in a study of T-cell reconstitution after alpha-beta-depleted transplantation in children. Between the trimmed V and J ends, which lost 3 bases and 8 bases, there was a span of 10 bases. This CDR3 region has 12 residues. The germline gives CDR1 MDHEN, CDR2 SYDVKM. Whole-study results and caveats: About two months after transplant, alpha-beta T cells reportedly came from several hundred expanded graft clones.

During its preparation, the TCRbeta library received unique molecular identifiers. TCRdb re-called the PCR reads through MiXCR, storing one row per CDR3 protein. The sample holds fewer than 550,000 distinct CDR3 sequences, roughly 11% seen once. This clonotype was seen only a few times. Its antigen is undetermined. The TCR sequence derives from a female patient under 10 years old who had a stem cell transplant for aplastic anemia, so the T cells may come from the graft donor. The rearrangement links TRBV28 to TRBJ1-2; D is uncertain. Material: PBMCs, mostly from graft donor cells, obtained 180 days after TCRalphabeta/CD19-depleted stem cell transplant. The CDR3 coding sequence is TGTGCCAGCAGTTTTTCCGCGGGGGGCTACACCTTC. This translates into CASSFSAGGYTF.